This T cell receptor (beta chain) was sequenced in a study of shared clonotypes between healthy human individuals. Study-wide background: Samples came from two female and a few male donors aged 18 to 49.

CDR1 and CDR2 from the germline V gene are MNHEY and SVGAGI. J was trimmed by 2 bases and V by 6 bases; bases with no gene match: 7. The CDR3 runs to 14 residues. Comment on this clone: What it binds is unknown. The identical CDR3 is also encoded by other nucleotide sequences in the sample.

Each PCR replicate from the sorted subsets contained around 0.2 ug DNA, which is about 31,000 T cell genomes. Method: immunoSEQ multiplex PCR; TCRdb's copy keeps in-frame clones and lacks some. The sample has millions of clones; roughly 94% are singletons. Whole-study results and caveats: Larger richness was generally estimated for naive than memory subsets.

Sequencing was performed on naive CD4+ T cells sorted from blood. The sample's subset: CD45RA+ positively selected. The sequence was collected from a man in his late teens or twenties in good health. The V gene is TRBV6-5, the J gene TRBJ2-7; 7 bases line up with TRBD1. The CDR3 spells CASSRTGNTYEQYF. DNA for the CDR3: TGTGCCAGCAGCCGGACAGGTAACACCTACGAGCAGTACTTC.